This TCR beta chain was sequenced for a study of blood T cells in healthy people across ages. This clonotype was recorded only once. The CDR3 has 15 residues. Germline CDR1 and CDR2: MDHEN and SYDVKM. The junction had 9 bases not matched to a gene; V was cut back by 6 bases and J by 5 bases. Using a J-beta primer mix together with a sample-barcoded 5' primer, a second PCR was run for about 7 to 12 cycles. TCRdb reprocessed the 5' RACE reads via MiXCR and lists one record per CDR3 protein. Here the sample spans 2 million or so distinct CDR3 sequences, less than 50% being singletons. The V and J genes are TRBV28 and TRBJ2-3; 9 bases line up with TRBD1. The sample was blood. The TCR comes from a woman between 35 and 50 years old in good health. CDR3 in amino acids: CASRTPGQGQDTQYF. In DNA form, the CDR3 reads TGTGCCAGCAGAACCCCGGGACAGGGACAAGATACGCAGTATTTT.